The 19 T cell receptor beta chains given below trace back to one sample, sequenced in a study of beta chain features in type 1 diabetes. Whole-study findings and limits: TCRB CDR3 length was moderately but significantly reduced in all four CD4+ subsets of Type 1 diabetes patients.

No antigen has been assigned to these receptors. Reverse transcribing all isolated RNA meant expressed TCRB transcripts were sequenced. Sequencing was performed with immunoSEQ multiplex PCR; in TCRdb, only in-frame clones are kept and a portion is missing. In the table there are some 190,000 clones, 6.5% to 8.5% of which are singletons. The sequencing sample was made of central memory CD4+ T cells from blood. These receptors came from a young man with type 1 diabetes.

The rearrangement uses TRBV30 and TRBJ2-1, with 7 bases identical to TRBD2. V dropped 1 base and J dropped 4; count of bases not matched to a gene: 7. CDR3 length equals 15 residues. Germline assignment: CDR1 GTSNPN and CDR2 SVGIG (reference sequence). The CDR3 loop is CAWSDTGGGYNEQFF. CDR3 DNA sequence: TGTGCCTGGAGTGATACGGGAGGCGGTTACAATGAGCAGTTCTTC.

The sample holds a few counts of this clone. V gene TRBV7-2 combines with J gene TRBJ2-6; 11 nucleotides match TRBD1. V was pared by 8 bases and J by 4 bases, with 10 bases of the junction left unmatched. This CDR3 has 17 amino acids. The germline CDR1 and CDR2 sequences are SGHTA and FQGNSA. CDR3 nucleotide sequence: TGTGCCAGCTATCGGGACAGGGGGGCTGGGGGGGCCAACGTCCTGACTTTC. Protein sequence: CASYRDRGAGGANVLTF.

Comment on this clone: The sample carries other DNA sequences with the same CDR3. This sequence joins TRBV5-6 and TRBJ1-3, with TRBD1 as a possible D gene (5 bases). The ends were cut back, 4 bases at V and 0 bases at J, with 8 bases in the middle. The CDR3 covers 14 residues. Germline V gives CDR1 SGHDT, CDR2 YYEEEE. Here the CDR3 reads CASSRQGSGNTIYF. CDR3 DNA sequence: TGTGCCAGCAGCCGTCAGGGCTCTGGAAACACCATATATTTT.

A few counts support this clone. This chain connects TRBV7-2 to TRBJ2-7; 9 nucleotides match TRBD2. This CDR3 comprises 15 residues. Trimming took 3 bases from V and 3 from J; bases not matched to a gene: 6. Germline CDR1 SGHTA, CDR2 FQGNSA. In nucleotides, the CDR3 is TGTGCCAGCAGCTTCACTAGCGGGCCGGGCTACGAGCAGTACTTC. This sequence encodes CASSFTSGPGYEQYF.

J is TRBJ2-3 and V is TRBV6-9; D is possibly TRBD2 (7 bases). CDR3 length: 14 residues. V gave up 2 bases and J gave up 6 bases, with 12 bases separating them. In germline, CDR1 is MNHGY, CDR2 SVAAGI. CDR3 residues: CASSYGGAGDTQYF. CDR3 coding DNA: TGTGCCAGCAGTTATGGGGGGGCTGGGGATACGCAGTATTTT.

This clone showed up just a few times. Here the CDR3 reads CASSGLAGGYEQYF. CDR3 DNA: TGTGCCAGCAGCGGACTAGCGGGGGGCTACGAGCAGTACTTC. J is TRBJ2-7 and V is TRBV7-2; TRBD2 matches at 14 bases. V lost 5 bases to trimming and J lost 3 bases; unmatched junction nucleotides: 0. Germline assignment: CDR1 SGHTA and CDR2 FQGNSA. This CDR3 spans 14 amino acids. The full variable domain, in which reference TRBV7-2 and TRBJ2-7 provide the parts outside the CDR3, is GAGVSQSPSNKVTEKGKDVELRCDPISGHTALYWYRQSLGQGLEFLIYFQGNSAPDKSGLPSDRFSAERTGGSVSTLTIQRTQQEDSAVYLCASSGLAGGYEQYFGPGTRLTVT.

A few counts support this clone. The chain recombines TRBV19 with TRBJ2-3; the D gene is possibly TRBD2 (5 bases). V shed 1 base and J shed 5 bases, with 10 bases lying between them. The CDR3 runs 14 residues. Germline lookup yields CDR1 LNHDA and CDR2 SQIVND (reference sequence). The CDR3 region has the DNA TGTGCCAGTAGTATAGTGGCACGGGGAGATACGCAGTATTTT. Residues: CASSIVARGDTQYF.

This sequence joins TRBV9 and TRBJ2-2, with TRBD2 matching over 8 bases. The CDR3 extends over 16 amino acids. Germline CDR1 is SGDLS and CDR2 is YYNGEE. J gave up 6 bases and V 4 bases, and 11 bases lay outside the gene matches. CDR3 in amino acids: CASSPRGGFGSGELFF. CDR3 bases: TGTGCCAGCAGCCCCCGGGGGGGCTTCGGTTCCGGGGAGCTGTTTTTT.

This clone occurred a few times. The CDR3 region has the DNA TGTGCCTGGAGTTCACCGGGACAGGGGAAATCACCCCTCCACTTT. This gives the protein CAWSSPGQGKSPLHF. This chain joins TRBV30 and TRBJ1-6; 10 bases line up with TRBD1. Germline V gives CDR1 GTSNPN, CDR2 SVGIG (reference sequence). The junction had 8 bases not matched to a gene; V was cut back by 2 bases and J by 10 bases. The CDR3 totals 15 residues.

This clone was seen a handful of times. This sequence joins TRBV9 and TRBJ2-1; 8 bases align to TRBD2. The trim removed 1 base at V and 5 bases at J, leaving 5 bases unmatched. CDR3 size: 15 residues. The germline V gene encodes CDR1 SGDLS and CDR2 YYNGEE. Here the CDR3 DNA reads TGTGCCAGCAGCGTACAGACTAGCGCGCACAATGAGCAGTTCTTC. The encoded protein is CASSVQTSAHNEQFF.

As for this clone: The sample contains more than one DNA sequence encoding this CDR3. V gene TRBV18 combines with J gene TRBJ2-7; 9 bases are a match to TRBD1. In germline, CDR1 is KGHSH, CDR2 LQKENI. With V trimmed by 3 bases and J by 3 bases, 6 bases remained unmatched. CDR3 length: 15 residues. The CDR3 DNA reads as TGTGCCAGCTCACCGGGACAGGGCGGAAGCTACGAGCAGTACTTC. It encodes CASSPGQGGSYEQYF.

This rearrangement joins TRBV4-3 to TRBJ2-7; D might be TRBD1 (5 bases). There are 14 residues in the CDR3. With 4 bases removed from V and 2 bases from J, the gap between germline ends came to 12 bases. Germline V gene sequence: CDR1 LGHNA, CDR2 YSLEER. The CDR3 region has the DNA TGCGCCAGCAGCCTCAATAAGGGGCCCTACGAGCAGTACTTC. Translated: CASSLNKGPYEQYF.

This clone was recorded at least ten times. The rearrangement joins TRBV29-1 to TRBJ2-5, with 10 positions matching TRBD1. V was pared by 6 bases and J by 4 bases, with 5 bases of the junction left unmatched. Germline-derived CDR1 and CDR2 are SQVTM and ANQGSEA. The CDR3 runs to 13 residues. The CDR3 nucleotides read TGCAGCGTCACGACAGGGGGCGGAGAGACCCAGTACTTC. It yields the protein CSVTTGGGETQYF. The whole variable domain, remainder taken from reference TRBV29-1 and TRBJ2-5, is SAVISQKPSRDICQRGTSLTIQCQVDSQVTMMFWYRQQPGQSLTLIATANQGSEATYESGFVIDKFPISRPNLTFSTLTVSNMSPEDSSIYLCSVTTGGGETQYFGPGTRLLVL.

A few counts support this clone. The J gene is TRBJ2-7, the V gene TRBV6-6; 8 bases match TRBD1. There are 15 residues in the CDR3. The germline CDR1 and CDR2 sequences are MNHNY and SVGAGI (reference sequence). With 8 bases clipped from V and 0 bases from J, the junction kept 9 bases outside the gene matches. The CDR3 loop reads CASRPRQGISYEQYF. The CDR3 DNA reads TGTGCCAGCCGGCCGCGACAGGGGATCTCCTACGAGCAGTACTTC.

This clone was counted between two and nine times. The chain has TRBV5-4 and TRBJ2-5; D perhaps matches TRBD1 (5 bases). This CDR3 is 14 amino acids long. Trimming stripped 1 base from V and 5 bases from J, with 12 bases between. The V gene's germline CDR1 is SGHNT and CDR2 YYREEE (reference sequence). The CDR3 region is CASSLKTVPETQYF. The DNA for the CDR3 is TGTGCCAGCAGCTTGAAGACAGTCCCGGAGACCCAGTACTTC.

This chain links TRBV29-1 with TRBJ2-2, with a tentative D call TRBD2 (6 bases). This CDR3 is 12 amino acids long. The V and J ends lost 0 bases and 13 bases respectively, with 12 bases between them. Germline V lookup: CDR1 SQVTM, CDR2 ANQGSEA. CDR3 protein: CSVEDSGGGLFF. CDR3 nucleotide sequence: TGCAGCGTTGAAGATTCCGGGGGAGGGCTGTTTTTT.

The J gene is TRBJ1-1, the V gene TRBV28; 10 bases line up with TRBD1. The CDR3 is made up of 15 amino acids. V lost 2 bases, J lost 5 bases, and 5 bases stayed unmatched. Germline-derived CDR1 and CDR2 are MDHEN and SYDVKM. The CDR3 loop is CASSLRTGGWTEAFF. The CDR3 bases are TGTGCCAGCAGTTTACGGACAGGGGGTTGGACTGAAGCTTTCTTT.

The chain joins TRBV2 to TRBJ2-3; a weak D match, TRBD2 (6 bases). Germline V gene data show CDR1 as SNHLY and CDR2 as FYNNEI. This CDR3 is 16 amino acids long. Trimming cost V 7 bases and J 0 bases, with 17 bases left between them. The CDR3 loop reads CASTRLAGLSTDTQYF. Written as DNA, the CDR3 is TGTGCCAGCACGAGATTGGCGGGGCTAAGCACAGATACGCAGTATTTT.

The genes are TRBV9 and TRBJ2-3, with no clear D. V was trimmed by 2 bases and J by 2 bases, leaving 9 bases between them. This CDR3 has 14 amino acids. CDR1 is SGDLS, CDR2 YYNGEE, per germline. Here the CDR3 reads CASSVNQNTDTQYF. CDR3 coding DNA: TGTGCCAGCAGCGTTAACCAGAACACAGATACGCAGTATTTT.